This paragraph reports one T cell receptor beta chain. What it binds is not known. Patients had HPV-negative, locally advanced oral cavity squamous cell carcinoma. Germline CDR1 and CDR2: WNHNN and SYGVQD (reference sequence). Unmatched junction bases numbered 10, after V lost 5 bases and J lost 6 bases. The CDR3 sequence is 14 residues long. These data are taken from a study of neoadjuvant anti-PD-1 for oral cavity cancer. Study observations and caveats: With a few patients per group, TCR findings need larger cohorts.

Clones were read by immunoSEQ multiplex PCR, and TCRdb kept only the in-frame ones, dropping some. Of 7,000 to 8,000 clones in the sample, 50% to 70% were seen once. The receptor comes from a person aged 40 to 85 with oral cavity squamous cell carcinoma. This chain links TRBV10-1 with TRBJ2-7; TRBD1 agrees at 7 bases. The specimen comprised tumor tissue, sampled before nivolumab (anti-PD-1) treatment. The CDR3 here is CASSFNPTGTEQYF. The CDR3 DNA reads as TGCGCCAGCAGTTTCAACCCGACAGGGACCGAGCAGTACTTC.